Below, one TCR beta chain is given with its context. Its antigen is still unknown. No much larger clone is present one base from it, and per-base qualities are unavailable. Clipping removes 0 bases from V and 7 bases from J, with 6 as the unmatched junction base count. Reading from cysteine to phenylalanine, the CDR3 counts 15 amino acids. The only DNA kept is the CDR3, 45 bases in frame from the first base. Via the germline V gene, CDR1 is LGHNA and CDR2 YNFKEQ. The data originate from a study of early T cells in non-severe SARS-CoV-2 infection (dated by TCRdb to the early 2020s). Context from the whole study: TCR sequencing used bulk RNA from unsorted whole blood, so alpha and beta chains could not be paired.

The paper's findings and limits, for the study overall: VDJdb matching was skewed toward anti-spike CD8 responses, so virus-specific expansions were likely underestimated and private and CD4 specificities were missed.

The method was 5' RACE. Data came from a NextSeq 500. Unique molecular identifiers were attached to individual cDNA molecules in the TCR library protocol so that sequencing error and PCR bias could be corrected. TCR alpha and beta chains were both sequenced, and the abundances of alpha and beta sequences in each sample were closely correlated with each other. The source study handled its data this way. Decombinator V4 was used to annotate the V gene, J gene and CDR3 of the TCR sequences. Expanded TCRs were defined as changing significantly between any two time points under a Poisson model with p below 0.0001. TCR abundances were normalised to the total number of TCRs sequenced per sample and expressed as counts per million. MAIT TCRs were defined by TRAV1-2 paired with TRAJ12, TRAJ20 or TRAJ33, and iNKT TCRs by TRAV10 paired with TRAJ18. A search of VDJdb, accessed on 1 November 2021, was run for TCRs annotated to CMV, EBV and SARS-CoV-2, with TCRs annotated for multiple antigens excluded. The public reads were quality trimmed at Q25 with fastp and then assembled into clones with MiXCR by TCRdb, keeping productive beta chains. Duplicate CDR3 protein sequences are folded into a single record with the most common DNA and genes. These V and J calls are TCRdb output, not the study's own analysis. The sample profile shows around 55,000 distinct CDR3 sequences; under 15% of them were found once. About 4% of the sample belongs to the ten largest clones.

The study was a case-control design nested within a healthcare worker cohort in London, UK, with weekly nasopharyngeal swab PCR tests and blood sampling. Between 23 and 31 March 2020, the week of the UK lockdown, healthcare workers were enrolled and then followed up weekly for as long as 16 weeks. The sample was whole blood. The V gene is TRBV4-2 and the J gene is TRBJ2-1; TRBD2 aligns with 7 central bases. The receptor was derived from an adult who was a healthcare worker with PCR-confirmed SARS-CoV-2 infection or an uninfected control (not recorded which). The CDR3 has the sequence CASSQDGREQNEQFF. The bases are TGTGCCAGCAGCCAAGATGGGCGGGAGCAGAATGAGCAGTTCTTC.